The clone carrying this T cell receptor beta chain was counted a few times. The antigen is not known. These data belong to a study of vaccination and CD4 T cells after COVID-19. Across the study: Everyone enrolled got two doses of BNT162b2 or mRNA-1273 vaccine. Overlapping spike peptides of SARS-CoV-2, HCoV-NL63, HCoV-OC43 and HCoV-229E stimulated the cells. Study-level results: A nonsignificant median increase from around 20 to 38 SARS-CoV-2-reactive clonotypes was observed.

The CDR3 extends over 12 amino acids. V was shortened by 5 bases and J by 12 bases, with 11 bases between the two germline ends. Per germline, CDR1 LNHDA and CDR2 SQIVND (reference sequence). Treatment reported: approximately 9-day PBMC culture with coronavirus spike peptide pools or control peptides (ViraFEST assay). Scientists ran DNA taken from cultured CD4+ T cells through the Oncomine TCR Beta short-read assay for sequencing. TCRdb called the PCR reads again in MiXCR, with one record for every CDR3 protein. The sample consists of 15,000 or so distinct CDR3 sequences, around 70% of them appearing once.

Sequenced input: CD4+ T cells from blood, cultured in vitro. This chain connects TRBV19 to TRBJ1-6; D is uncertain. The sequence derives from a human donor who had recovered from COVID-19. This chain's CDR3 is CASSPQTGPLHF. CDR3 sequence (DNA): TGTGCCAGTAGTCCTCAAACTGGACCCCTCCACTTT.